A single T cell receptor beta chain is shown here with its context. Germline lookup yields CDR1 GTSNPN and CDR2 SVGIG (reference sequence). Trimming took 5 bases from V and 1 from J; bases not matched to a gene: 7. The CDR3 has 14 residues. These data are taken from a study of Ad26.COV2.S vaccination and SARS-CoV-2 variants. Treatment meaning: roughly 18 received Ad26.COV2.S at low or high dose, single or two shots; about 5 received placebo; per-sample allocation not given. Collection of the samples took place on day 63 after the first injection of vaccine or placebo. Produced via immunoSEQ multiplex PCR; TCRdb's table is partial and in-frame only. The top ten clones hold 2.1% of a sample with fewer than 400,000 clones, around four fifths of them seen once.

The sample in question was peripheral blood, obtained in a trial of Ad26.COV2.S vaccine versus placebo. The J gene is TRBJ2-7, the V gene TRBV30; 8 bases align to TRBD1. The TCR originated in a person aged 18 to 65 who received the Ad26.COV2.S COVID-19 vaccine or a placebo. The CDR3 sequence is CAWHKDRVSYEQYF. DNA of the CDR3: TGTGCCTGGCATAAGGACAGGGTATCCTACGAGCAGTACTTC.